This TCR beta chain was captured by sequencing in a study of T cell clonotyping in hematopoietic cell transplantation. Only in-frame clones appear in the TCRdb table, and some are missing; sequencing was by immunoSEQ multiplex PCR. This table has 1,000 or so clones, around 77% appearing once. With 5 bases removed from V and 4 bases from J, the gap between germline ends came to 8 bases. The CDR3 is 13 residues long. Per germline, CDR1 MNHEY and CDR2 SVGAGI. Overall study results and limits: Few recipient clonotypes overlapped donors; over 95% were de novo at given depth. Pathologically expanded recipient clonotypes increased progressively from day 30 to day 180 as diversity fell.

In the case of this clone: What it binds is not known.

This chain connects TRBV6-5 to TRBJ2-2; no definite D call. The sequenced sample was PBMCs, obtained 30 days after allogeneic stem cell transplant. This TCR came from a female patient aged 50 to 60 who had an allogeneic stem cell transplant, so the T cells may come from the graft donor. Some clones in this sample may be carry-over from other donors' samples. Here the CDR3 reads CASSAIITGELFF. The DNA for the CDR3 is TGTGCCAGCAGTGCGATTATCACCGGGGAGCTGTTTTTT.